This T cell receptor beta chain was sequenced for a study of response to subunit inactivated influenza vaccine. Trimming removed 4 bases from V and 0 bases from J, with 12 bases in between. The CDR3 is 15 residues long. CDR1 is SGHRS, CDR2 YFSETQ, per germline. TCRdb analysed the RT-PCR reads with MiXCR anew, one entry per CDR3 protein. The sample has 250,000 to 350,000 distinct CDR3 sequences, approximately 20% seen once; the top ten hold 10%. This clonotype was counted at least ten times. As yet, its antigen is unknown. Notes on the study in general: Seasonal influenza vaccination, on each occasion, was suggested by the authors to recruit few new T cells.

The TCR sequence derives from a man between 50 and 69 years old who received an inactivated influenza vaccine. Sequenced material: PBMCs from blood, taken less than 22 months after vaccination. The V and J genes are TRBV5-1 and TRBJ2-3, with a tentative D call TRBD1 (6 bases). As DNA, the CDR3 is TGCGCCAGCAGCACCGGACAGACTAGCACAGATACGCAGTATTTT. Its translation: CASSTGQTSTDTQYF. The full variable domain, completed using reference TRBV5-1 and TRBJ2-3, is KAGVTQTPRYLIKTRGQQVTLSCSPISGHRSVSWYQQTPGQGLQFLFEYFSETQRNKGNFPGRFSGRQFSNSRSEMNVSTLELGDSALYLCASSTGQTSTDTQYFGPGTRLTVL.